This TCR beta chain came from a study of post-analysis software for immune sequencing data. Study-wide findings and caveats: Five TRBV segments were significantly more frequent in patients than in controls. TRBV5-6, TRBV5-1 and TRBV20-1 were among these segments.

In regard to this clonotype: As yet, its antigen is unknown. A junction end diverges from the germline sequence, so it may reflect a read error.

Per germline, CDR1 SSHAT and CDR2 FNYEAQ (reference sequence). This CDR3 has 15 amino acids. Each TCR beta cDNA library carried unique molecular identifiers. TCRdb recomputed calls from the PCR reads with MiXCR, one row per CDR3 protein. The sample consists of roughly 670,000 distinct CDR3 sequences, approximately 59% of them appearing once. Sequences were obtained from blood. The clonotype comes from a girl aged 2 to 10 with multiple sclerosis. This rearrangement joins TRBV7-7 to TRBJ2-6; TRBD1 aligns across 7 bases. In DNA form, the CDR3 reads TGTGCTAGCAGCAAGGGGACAGCTGGGGCCAACGTCCTGACTTTC. This translates into CASSKGTAGANVLTF.